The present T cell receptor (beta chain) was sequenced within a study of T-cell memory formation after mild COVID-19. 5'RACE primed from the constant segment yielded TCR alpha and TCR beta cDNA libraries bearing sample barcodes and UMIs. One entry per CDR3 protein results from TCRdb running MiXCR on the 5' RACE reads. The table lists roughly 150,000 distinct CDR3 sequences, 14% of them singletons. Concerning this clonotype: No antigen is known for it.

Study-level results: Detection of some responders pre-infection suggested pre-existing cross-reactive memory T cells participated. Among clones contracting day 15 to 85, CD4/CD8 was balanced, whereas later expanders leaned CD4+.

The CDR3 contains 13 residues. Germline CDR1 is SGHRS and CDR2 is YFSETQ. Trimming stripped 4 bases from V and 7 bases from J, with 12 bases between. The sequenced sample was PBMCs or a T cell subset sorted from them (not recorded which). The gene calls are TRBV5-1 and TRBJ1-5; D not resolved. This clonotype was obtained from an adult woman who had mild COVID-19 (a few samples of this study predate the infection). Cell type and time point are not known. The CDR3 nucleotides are TGCGCCAGCAGCAAGACGGCAGACCAGCCCCAGCATTTT. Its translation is CASSKTADQPQHF. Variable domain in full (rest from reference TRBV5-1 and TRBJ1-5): KAGVTQTPRYLIKTRGQQVTLSCSPISGHRSVSWYQQTPGQGLQFLFEYFSETQRNKGNFPGRFSGRQFSNSRSEMNVSTLELGDSALYLCASSKTADQPQHFGDGTRLSIL.